Sequencing of this T cell receptor beta chain was carried out in a study of blood T cell repertoires in COVID-19. Turning to the study itself: T cells, B-cell-depleted T cells, or PBMCs supplied cDNA or gDNA.

The data were produced by immunoSEQ multiplex PCR, yet TCRdb's version contains in-frame clones alone and is incomplete. This sample yields roughly 100,000 clones, of which about nine tenths are seen a single time; about 4% belongs to the top ten. The TCR comes from a man between 18 and 29 years old with acute or convalescent COVID-19. The sequenced material came from peripheral blood.

The CDR3 protein is CASSPGQGATEAFF. CDR3 bases: TGTGCCAGCAGCCCTGGACAGGGGGCCACTGAAGCTTTCTTT. The rearrangement uses TRBV21-1 and TRBJ1-1; the D call in the table, TRBD1, was not verified against the DNA. TRBV21-1 is listed as a pseudogene. The CDR3 covers 14 residues.